This T cell receptor beta chain was observed in a study of cytomegalovirus exposure and HLA in healthy donors. The overall study: A later analysis reported the roughly 130 validation repertoires used the same platform as the 666 first-cohort repertoires.

Profiled with immunoSEQ multiplex PCR; TCRdb holds only in-frame clones, not every one. Of about 57,000 clones in the sample, about 92% were seen once. V lost 7 bases, J lost 6 bases, and 7 bases stayed unmatched. Germline values: CDR1 SGHRS, CDR2 YFSETQ. This CDR3 region has 13 residues. This TCR was recovered from a young woman in good health and CMV-seronegative. V usage is TRBV5-1 and J usage is TRBJ1-2; TRBD1 aligns across 9 bases. Sequencing used PBMCs. The CDR3 DNA is TGCGCCAGCTCGTTATACAGGGGGCATGGCTACACCTTC. Protein: CASSLYRGHGYTF.